This TCR beta chain was recorded in a study of blood T cell repertoires in COVID-19. Overall study: Both acute and convalescent COVID-19 samples were obtained from the United States, Italy and Spain. Sources were T cells, B-cell-depleted T cells, or PBMCs; the material itself was cDNA or gDNA.

In this sample, this clone turned up a few times. Germline CDR1 reads SGHRS; CDR2 reads YFSETQ. This CDR3 comprises 15 residues. The V segment lost 6 bases and the J segment 5 bases; nucleotides outside the gene matches: 11. In the authors' workflow: Counts of nucleated cells, estimated from reference gene primer amplification, were obtained. Measured with immunoSEQ multiplex PCR; TCRdb has only the in-frame clones, and not every one. V, J and clone size derive from that table, while D and trimming were established from the DNA sequence. The sample holds some 80,000 clones, 79% seen once. The J gene is TRBJ2-1, the V gene TRBV5-1, with TRBD2 matching 7 bases. Sequencing was performed on peripheral blood. The TCR originated in an elderly woman with active or convalescent COVID-19. CDR3: CASTKGGPGDNEQFF. The CDR3 DNA reads TGCGCCAGCACCAAGGGAGGGCCTGGTGACAATGAGCAGTTCTTC. The full variable domain, completed using reference TRBV5-1 and TRBJ2-1, is KAGVTQTPRYLIKTRGQQVTLSCSPISGHRSVSWYQQTPGQGLQFLFEYFSETQRNKGNFPGRFSGRQFSNSRSEMNVSTLELGDSALYLCASTKGGPGDNEQFFGPGTRLTVL.